Listed below are T cell receptor beta chains from one sample, sequenced in a study of T-cell memory formation after mild COVID-19. TCRdb reanalysed the 5' RACE reads using MiXCR and keeps one entry per CDR3 protein. Altogether approximately 260,000 distinct CDR3 sequences are present, roughly 15% being singletons, with the ten largest covering about a fifth. Sequencing was done on a sample of PBMCs or a T cell subset sorted from them (not recorded which). The receptors stem from a man younger than 35 who had mild COVID-19 (a few samples of this study predate the infection). Cell type and time point are not known. Each CDR3 is given with its conserved first and last residue. The order of the fields is J gene, clone size, D gene, V gene, CDR3 DNA, CDR3 protein. D genes are given only for firm matches. Clone size appears in some rows only: once, few, many, or a class for an expanded clone.

TRBJ2-5,many,TRBD2,TRBV12-3/TRBV12-4,TGTGCCAGCAGTTTAAGCGGGGGACCTCAAGAGACCCAGTACTTC,CASSLSGGPQETQYF
TRBJ2-3,-,-,TRBV5-1,TGCGCCAGCAGCCCGAAGACTTTCACAGATACGCAGTATTTT,CASSPKTFTDTQYF
TRBJ2-5,many,-,TRBV19,TGTGCCAGTAAGGGCGAGGTGGCCGAAGAGACCCAGTACTTC,CASKGEVAEETQYF
TRBJ2-7,-,-,TRBV5-1,TGCGCCAGCTCCGGGGGGAGGGGGCAGGACGAGCAGTACTTC,CASSGGRGQDEQYF
TRBJ1-4,-,-,TRBV20-1,TGCAGTACTTACCTTGCAACTAATGAAAAACTGTTTTTT,CSTYLATNEKLFF
TRBJ2-3,-,-,TRBV24-1,TGTGCCACCAGTGATCCCCGGGCGGCAGATACGCAGTATTTT,CATSDPRAADTQYF
TRBJ1-6,few,-,TRBV7-2,TGTGCCAGCAGCTTAGGCGGACTGGTGGGTTCACCCCTCCACTTT,CASSLGGLVGSPLHF
TRBJ2-1,few,TRBD2,TRBV7-2,TGTGCCAGCAGTTTCAATAGCGGGGGGGGCGGTGAGCAGTTCTTC,CASSFNSGGGGEQFF
TRBJ2-3,-,-,TRBV20-1,TGCAGTGCTAGCGTGGAAAGCACAGATACGCAGTATTTT,CSASVESTDTQYF
TRBJ1-5,many,TRBD1,TRBV4-3,TGCGCCAGCAGCCAAACACACAGGGGGCTAAACAATCAGCCCCAGCATTTT,CASSQTHRGLNNQPQHF
TRBJ1-1,-,-,TRBV12-3/TRBV12-4,TGTGCCAGCAGGTACCCCGGGACCCCGAACACTGAAGCTTTCTTT,CASRYPGTPNTEAFF
TRBJ2-5,-,TRBD2,TRBV4-1,TGCGCCAGCAGCCAAGATTCCGGGACTAGCGAAGAGACCCAGTACTTC,CASSQDSGTSEETQYF
TRBJ1-4,-,-,TRBV6-5,TGTGCCAGCAGTTACGACGGCTGGGGTGGACTGTTTTTT,CASSYDGWGGLFF
TRBJ2-5,many,-,TRBV29-1,TGCAGCGTGCGAAGCCAAGAGACCCAGTACTTC,CSVRSQETQYF
TRBJ1-1,few,-,TRBV11-1,TGTGCCAGCAGGGCTCGAGGGGAGGTCACTGAAGCTTTCTTT,CASRARGEVTEAFF
TRBJ1-5,few,-,TRBV27,TGTGCCAGCAGTTTATCGGCAGGGGCCGTAAGCAATCAGCCCCAGCATTTT,CASSLSAGAVSNQPQHF
TRBJ1-1,-,TRBD1,TRBV7-8,TGTGCCAGCAGCTTAATATCCGCAGGGGGCACTGAAGCTTTCTTT,CASSLISAGGTEAFF
TRBJ1-5,-,-,TRBV6-2/TRBV6-3,TGTGCCAGCAGCAAACACGCACCCTCTAATCAGCCCCAGCATTTT,CASSKHAPSNQPQHF
TRBJ2-5,few,-,TRBV15,TGTGCCACCAGCCTACCGACGGGCCAAGGAACCCAGTACTTC,CATSLPTGQGTQYF
TRBJ1-3,few,-,TRBV7-6,TGTGCCAGCAGCTTAGTGGCACACCTGACCTCTGGAAACACCATATATTTT,CASSLVAHLTSGNTIYF
TRBJ2-3,-,-,TRBV20-1,TGCAGTGCTAGCTCAGGAACCGGGTTAGATACGCAGTATTTT,CSASSGTGLDTQYF
TRBJ2-5,-,-,TRBV6-5,TGTGCCAGCAGCCCAATGGGAGCGGGCCAAGAGACCCAGTACTTC,CASSPMGAGQETQYF
TRBJ2-3,many,-,TRBV21-1,TGTGCCAGCAGTGACCCCCCAGATACGCAGTATTTT,CASSDPPDTQYF
TRBJ2-1,-,-,TRBV4-3,TGCGCCAGCAGCCAAGATCCGGGGAACAATGAGCAGTTCTTC,CASSQDPGNNEQFF
TRBJ1-1,-,-,TRBV19,-,CASSTSGTNTEAFF
TRBJ2-2,many,-,TRBV5-1,TGCGCCAGCAGCTCCGCCGGGGTCGGCACCGGGGAGCTGTTTTTT,CASSSAGVGTGELFF
TRBJ1-2,-,-,TRBV7-2,TGTGCCAGCAGCTTATTGTCGGGCATGGACCCTAACTATGGCTACACCTTC,CASSLLSGMDPNYGYTF
TRBJ2-3,few,-,TRBV18,TGTGCCAGCTCACCGAGCAGTCTCCGCACAGATACGCAGTATTTT,CASSPSSLRTDTQYF
TRBJ1-6,-,-,TRBV3-1,TGTGCCAGCAGCCAGAGGGACACTAATTCACCCCTCCACTTT,CASSQRDTNSPLHF
TRBJ2-1,few,-,TRBV4-1,TGCGCCAGCAGCCAAGATTCGCCCGCCTACAATGAGCAGTTCTTC,CASSQDSPAYNEQFF
TRBJ2-2,-,TRBD1,TRBV7-3,TGTGCCAGCAGCCCACAGGGGACCGGGGAGCTGTTTTTT,CASSPQGTGELFF
TRBJ1-1,few,-,TRBV2,TGTGCCAGCAGTGCCGGGTGGGTAAATGAAGCTTTCTTT,CASSAGWVNEAFF
TRBJ2-1,-,TRBD2,TRBV28,TGTGCCAGCAGTTTCCGGGGGGGTTTTTCCTACAATGAGCAGTTCTTC,CASSFRGGFSYNEQFF
TRBJ2-2,few,-,TRBV10-3,TGTGCCATCAGAGGGGACACGAACACCGGGGAGCTGTTTTTT,CAIRGDTNTGELFF
TRBJ2-7,-,-,TRBV27,TGTGCCAGCAGTGACAGGTTAGCTACGAGGCAGTACTTC,CASSDRLATRQYF
TRBJ2-2,once,TRBD1,TRBV2,TGTGCCAGCAGTGACTCAGGGGGCTTCGGTGAGCTGTTTTTT,CASSDSGGFGELFF